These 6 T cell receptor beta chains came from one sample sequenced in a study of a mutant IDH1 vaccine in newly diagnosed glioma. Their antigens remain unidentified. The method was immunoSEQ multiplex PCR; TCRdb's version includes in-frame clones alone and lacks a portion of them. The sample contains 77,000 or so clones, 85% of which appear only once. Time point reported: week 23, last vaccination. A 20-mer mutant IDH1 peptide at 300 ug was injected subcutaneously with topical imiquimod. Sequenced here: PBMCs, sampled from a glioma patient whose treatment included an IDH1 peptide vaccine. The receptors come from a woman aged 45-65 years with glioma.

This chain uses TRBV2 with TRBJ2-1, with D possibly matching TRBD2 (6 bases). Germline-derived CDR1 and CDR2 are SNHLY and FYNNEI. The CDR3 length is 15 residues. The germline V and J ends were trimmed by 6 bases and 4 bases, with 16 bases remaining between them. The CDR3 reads CASRATSSPYNEQFF. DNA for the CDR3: TGTGCCAGCAGGGCAACTAGCAGCCCTTACAATGAGCAGTTCTTC.

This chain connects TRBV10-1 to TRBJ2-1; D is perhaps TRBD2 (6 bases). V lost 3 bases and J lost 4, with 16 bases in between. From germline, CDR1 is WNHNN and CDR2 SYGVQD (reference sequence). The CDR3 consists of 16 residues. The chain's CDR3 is CASSESLPGGYNEQFF. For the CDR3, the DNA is TGCGCCAGCAGTGAATCCCTTCCAGGAGGGTACAATGAGCAGTTCTTC.

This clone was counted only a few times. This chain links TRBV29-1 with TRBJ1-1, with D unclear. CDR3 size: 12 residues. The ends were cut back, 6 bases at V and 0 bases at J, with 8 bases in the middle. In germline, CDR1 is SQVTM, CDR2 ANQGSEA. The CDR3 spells CSVPPVNTEAFF. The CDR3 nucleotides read TGCAGCGTGCCACCGGTGAACACTGAAGCTTTCTTT.

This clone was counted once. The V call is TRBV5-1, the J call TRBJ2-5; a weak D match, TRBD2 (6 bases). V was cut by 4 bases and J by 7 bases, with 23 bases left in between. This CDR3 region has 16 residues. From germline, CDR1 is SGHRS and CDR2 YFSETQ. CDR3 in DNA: TGCGCCAGCAGCCTCAACCCACTAGCCGCTTCGGGGACCCAGTACTTC. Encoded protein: CASSLNPLAASGTQYF.

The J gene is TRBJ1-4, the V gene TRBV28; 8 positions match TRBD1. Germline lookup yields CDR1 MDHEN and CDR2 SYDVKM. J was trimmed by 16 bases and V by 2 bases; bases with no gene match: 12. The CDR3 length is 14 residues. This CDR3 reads CASSLAIDRGLGFF. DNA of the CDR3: TGTGCCAGCAGTTTAGCAATCGACAGGGGCTTAGGGTTTTTT.

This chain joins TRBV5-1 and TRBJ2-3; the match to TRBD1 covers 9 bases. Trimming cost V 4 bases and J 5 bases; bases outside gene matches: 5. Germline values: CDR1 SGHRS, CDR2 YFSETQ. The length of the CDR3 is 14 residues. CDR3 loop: CASSRDRARDTQYF. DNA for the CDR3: TGCGCCAGCAGCCGGGACAGGGCGAGAGATACGCAGTATTTT. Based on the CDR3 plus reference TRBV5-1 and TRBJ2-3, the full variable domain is KAGVTQTPRYLIKTRGQQVTLSCSPISGHRSVSWYQQTPGQGLQFLFEYFSETQRNKGNFPGRFSGRQFSNSRSEMNVSTLELGDSALYLCASSRDRARDTQYFGPGTRLTVL.